The sequence of this TCR beta chain was determined in a study of OX40 agonist ivuxolimab in advanced cancers. Concerning the study at large: Ivuxolimab was a fully human IgG2 agonistic monoclonal antibody targeting the costimulatory receptor OX40 (CD134). Intravenous ivuxolimab was administered to patients every 2 weeks at six dose levels: 0.01, 0.1, 0.3, 1.5, 3 and 10 mg/kg. Among the approximately 50 dose-escalation patients, about 20 had hepatocellular carcinoma, roughly 15 melanoma, 9 renal cell carcinoma and 9 head and neck cancer. A male proportion of 75% to 85% and a mean age of roughly 55 years, ranging from roughly 23 to 85, were recorded for the dose-escalation cohort. Patients were allowed to have had prior anti-PD-1, anti-PD-L1 or anti-CTLA-4 therapy, and less than 45% of the dose-escalation patients had previously received checkpoint inhibitors. Partial responses were achieved by three dose-escalation patients, of whom one had hepatocellular carcinoma and two had cutaneous melanoma. The point of sequencing TCRbeta in the periphery was to test whether ivuxolimab changed TCR sequence diversity and drove clonal T-cell expansion. The paper reports the monotherapy dose-escalation portion (N of about 50 patients) of the phase I ivuxolimab trial. Results the study describes overall, beyond this receptor: At doses of 0.1 to 3.0 mg/kg, clonal expansion of both CD4+ and CD8+ T cells in blood was seen between baseline and week 6. On average, CD8+ T cells showed more expanded clones than CD4+ T cells after ivuxolimab. Antigen specificity was not determined for the clonally expanded peripheral T cells. Low levels of normalized T-cell clonal expansion were also shown by some nonresponding patients. In the 0.1-3.0 mg/kg groups, partial responders were among the patients with the lowest normalized peripheral clonal expansion, particularly in CD8+ T cells.

To sequence the TCRbeta CDR3 region, genomic DNA was isolated from the sorted cells. TCRbeta CDR3 regions were sequenced using the immunoSEQ Assay. TCRdb limited this immuneACCESS table to in-frame rearrangements with V and J called. A share of clones is missing; checked studies link under half to unresolved V genes, and the rest is unexplained. Present in this sample are 15,000 to 20,000 clones, 70% to 90% of which were seen just once. The ten largest clones take up 55% to 65% of the sample. The trial excluded patients who had a history of autoimmune disease or who were on systemic immunosuppression. Peripheral blood for TCR sequencing was collected from all dose cohorts at baseline, on cycle 4 day 1, and on cycle 7 day 1. Samples came from an open-label, multicenter, first-in-human phase I dose-escalation trial of ivuxolimab. Adults with locally advanced or metastatic melanoma, renal cell carcinoma, hepatocellular carcinoma or head and neck squamous cell carcinoma were enrolled in the trial. CD4+ and CD8+ T cells were sorted separately from peripheral blood before TCR sequencing.

In regard to this clone: It has no known antigen specificity. Per-nucleotide qualities are absent, and no much larger clonotype sits a single base away.

In the germline V gene (reference sequence), CDR1 corresponds to MNHEY and CDR2 to SMNVEV. The CDR3 goes from the cysteine to the phenylalanine over 12 residues. CDR3 DNA is the only sequence kept; it has 36 bases, read in frame from the first base. The V end loses 5 bases and the J end loses 8 bases, and a stretch of 10 bases separates them. Recombination joined TRBV27 with TRBJ2-1; matching of 5 bases hints at TRBD2 as the D gene. The TCR was taken from an adult with an advanced solid tumor such as melanoma, head and neck, liver or kidney cancer. Specimen: CD4+ or CD8+ T cells sorted from blood, collected in a trial of the OX40 agonist ivuxolimab. CDR3 reads: CASSAPGDEQFF. The DNA reads TGTGCCAGCAGTGCACCCGGGGATGAGCAGTTCTTC.